This entry concerns a single T cell receptor (beta chain). This record comes from a study of identical twins. The CDR3 has 15 amino acids. Trimming took off 4 bases at V and 5 bases at J, with 16 bases between the two ends. CDR1 and CDR2 (germline): SGHKS, YYEKEE (reference sequence). Using its own MiXCR run on the 5' RACE reads, TCRdb lists one record per CDR3 protein. The sample shows fewer than 900,000 distinct CDR3 sequences, roughly 18% of them seen only once. This sample also appeared in a second study, on T cells expressing NK-cell markers.

Input material: PBMCs. The clonotype comes from a woman under 30 in good health. The chain employs TRBV5-5 and TRBJ2-1; D possibly corresponds to TRBD2 (5 bases). The chain's CDR3 is CASSLLGQVNNEQFF. CDR3 DNA: TGTGCCAGCAGCCTACTAGGGCAGGTCAACAATGAGCAGTTCTTC. The entire variable domain, with the rest obtained from reference TRBV5-5 and TRBJ2-1, is as follows: DAGVTQSPTHLIKTRGQQVTLRCSPISGHKSVSWYQQVLGQGPQFIFQYYEKEERGRGNFPDRFSARQFPNYSSELNVNALLLGDSALYLCASSLLGQVNNEQFFGPGTRLTVL.